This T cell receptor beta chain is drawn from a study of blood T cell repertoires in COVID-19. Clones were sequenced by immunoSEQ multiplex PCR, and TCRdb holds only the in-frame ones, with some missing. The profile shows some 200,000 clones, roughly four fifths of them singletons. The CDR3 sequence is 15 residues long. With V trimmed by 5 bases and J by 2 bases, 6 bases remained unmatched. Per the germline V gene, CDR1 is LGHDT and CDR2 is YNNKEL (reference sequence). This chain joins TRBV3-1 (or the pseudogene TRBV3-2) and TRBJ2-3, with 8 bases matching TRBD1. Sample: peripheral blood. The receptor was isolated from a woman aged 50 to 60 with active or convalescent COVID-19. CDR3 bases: TGTGCCAGCAGCTGGAGGACAGGGTACACAGATACGCAGTATTTT. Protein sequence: CASSWRTGYTDTQYF.